Listed below are T cell receptor beta chains from one sample, sequenced in a study of OX40 agonist ivuxolimab in advanced cancers. The assay was immunoSEQ multiplex PCR, and TCRdb's table has in-frame clones only and misses some. The sample yields tens of thousands of clones, around 84% seen once. The sample was CD4+ or CD8+ T cells sorted from blood, taken in a trial of the OX40 agonist ivuxolimab. Every receptor here comes from an adult with an advanced solid tumor such as melanoma, head and neck, liver or kidney cancer. The conserved cysteine and the conserved F or W are not part of the CDR3 here.

>TRBJ2-3|TRBV9
ASTTGGGLGDTQY
>TRBJ1-2|TRBV7-2
ASSLGRDGYT
>TRBJ2-2|TRBV13
ASSSYGTGGDTGELF
>TRBJ2-5|TRBV6-5
ASSRGQRETQY
>TRBJ2-2|TRBV7-9
ASSSDRATGELF
>TRBJ1-3|TRBV16
ASSQTGSGNTIY
>TRBJ2-7|TRBV28
ASSLDRGLPYEQY
>TRBJ2-4|TRBV7-9
ASSIAGGRDIQY
>TRBJ2-7|TRBV11-3
ASSLQGISYEQY
>TRBJ2-7|TRBV27
ASSSGGRGLREQY
>TRBJ2-1|TRBV5-1
ASSFRPGAPISSYNEQF
>TRBJ1-1|TRBV27
ASSLRRSRGLLISNTEAF
>TRBJ1-6|TRBV6-5
ASSSSHNTGASPLH
>TRBJ2-1|TRBV4-1
ASSQPDRGYFNEQF
>TRBJ1-4|TRBV19
ASSNGRTNEKLF
>TRBJ2-5|TRBV5-4
ASSLVSDQETQY
>TRBJ1-6|TRBV7-2
ASSLATGKDSPLH
>TRBJ2-5|TRBV5-6
ASSLIAKETQY
>TRBJ1-5|TRBV27
ASSHNTGNQPQH
>TRBJ2-5|TRBV28
ASSLPVIFGLDPGEETQY
>TRBJ2-7|TRBV11-2
ASSSAPRGRVSYEQY
>TRBJ1-2|TRBV5-1
ASSLPDYGYT
>TRBJ2-2|TRBV27
ASSLSWNTGELF
>TRBJ1-1|TRBV28
ASSSPRNTEAF
>TRBJ1-5|TRBV2
ASSDRGYQPQH
>TRBJ1-1|TRBV6-1
ASTAEGETEAF
>TRBJ1-5|TRBV6-6
ASSRDRDQPQH
>TRBJ1-2|TRBV6-6
ASSQDPDPPEGYT